The 26 T cell receptor beta chains listed next were all sequenced from one sample in a study of cytomegalovirus exposure and HLA in healthy donors. This table comes from immunoSEQ multiplex PCR, and its TCRdb copy is limited to in-frame clones, with some not included. Found here are about 98,000 clones, roughly 89% of them singletons; the top ten hold roughly 3.8%. The sequenced material came from PBMCs. These receptors all come from a woman in her twenties or thirties in good health and CMV-seronegative.

This clone showed up just a few times. The V call is TRBV29-1, the J call TRBJ2-1; 9 nucleotides align to TRBD1. The CDR3 is 16 amino acids. CDR1 is SQVTM and CDR2 is ANQGSEA in the germline V gene. V trimming: 0 bases; J trimming: 8 bases; junction bases outside the gene matches: 11. The CDR3 DNA follows: TGCAGCGTTGAAGATGAGGGACAGGGCTTGCGGTATGAGCAGTTCTTC. Amino acids: CSVEDEGQGLRYEQFF.

The J gene is TRBJ2-1, the V gene TRBV2, with D unclear. This CDR3 has 14 residues. CDR1 is SNHLY, CDR2 FYNNEI, per germline. Trimming shortened V by 5 bases and J by 2 bases, and 10 bases separated the two germline ends. In nucleotides, the CDR3 is TGTGCCAGCAGTCTAAGCCCCACCTACAATGAGCAGTTCTTC. Protein product: CASSLSPTYNEQFF.

J is TRBJ2-1 and V is TRBV27, with D perhaps TRBD1 (6 bases). V shed 3 bases and J shed 5 bases, with 17 bases lying between them. Germline V gives CDR1 MNHEY, CDR2 SMNVEV (reference sequence). The CDR3 is made up of 16 amino acids. CDR3 DNA sequence: TGTGCCAGCAGTTTTTTTTCGTCACAGGGCCACAATGAGCAGTTCTTC. It yields the protein CASSFFSSQGHNEQFF.

The V call is TRBV29-1, the J call TRBJ2-1; 11 nucleotides agree with TRBD2. Germline CDR1 is SQVTM and CDR2 is ANQGSEA. V dropped 0 bases and J dropped 2; count of bases not matched to a gene: 3. The CDR3 runs 16 residues. The CDR3 DNA is TGCAGCGTTGAAGACGTAGCGGGGGGGCCCTACAATGAGCAGTTCTTC. It specifies CSVEDVAGGPYNEQFF.

This clone was observed once. The chain uses TRBV28 and TRBJ2-3; maybe TRBD2 (6 bases). The length of the CDR3 is 14 residues. Germline V gene sequence: CDR1 MDHEN, CDR2 SYDVKM. Trimming removed 6 bases at V and 0 bases at J, with 10 bases between. This CDR3 is CASSSSGSTDTQYF. The CDR3 DNA is TGTGCCAGCAGCTCGAGCGGGAGCACAGATACGCAGTATTTT.

The chain joins TRBV9 to TRBJ2-7; a weak D match, TRBD2 (5 bases). In germline, CDR1 is SGDLS, CDR2 YYNGEE. The CDR3 runs to 15 residues. With 0 bases removed from V and 2 bases from J, the gap between germline ends came to 12 bases. Here the CDR3 reads CASSVGGSFTYEQYF. The CDR3 DNA reads as TGTGCCAGCAGCGTAGGAGGGAGCTTCACCTACGAGCAGTACTTC.

The chain joins TRBV19 to TRBJ2-7, with 12 bases identical to TRBD2. CDR3 length: 24 amino acids. V shed 2 bases and J 3 bases; nucleotides not matched to a gene: 29. In germline, CDR1 is LNHDA, CDR2 SQIVND (reference sequence). The CDR3 reads CASSIMYRRDPLEQLAGGFYEQYF. In DNA form, the CDR3 reads TGTGCCAGTAGTATAATGTATCGCCGGGACCCCTTGGAACAACTAGCGGGAGGATTCTACGAGCAGTACTTC.

The chain links TRBV11-2 to TRBJ1-3, with D possibly TRBD1 on 5 matching bases. Germline loops: CDR1 SGHAT, CDR2 FQNNGV. The CDR3 runs 16 residues. V was clipped by 1 base and J by 2 bases, with 12 bases between them. The CDR3: CASSLVRGVAGNTIYF. DNA of the CDR3: TGTGCCAGCAGCTTAGTTAGGGGCGTTGCTGGAAACACCATATATTTT.

This sequence joins TRBV4-1 and TRBJ1-1; D is unresolved. The CDR3 totals 14 residues. Trimming took 1 base from V and 6 from J, leaving 12 bases between them. Germline CDR1 is MGHRA and CDR2 is YSYEKL. The CDR3: CASSQVPMGAEAFF. DNA for the CDR3: TGCGCCAGCAGCCAAGTCCCGATGGGCGCTGAAGCTTTCTTT.

In this sample, this clone turned up once. The gene calls are TRBV6-6 and TRBJ1-1, with a possible D match to TRBD1 (6 bases). This CDR3 has 16 residues. V was cut by 2 bases and J by 1 base, with 14 bases left in between. Germline V CDR1 and CDR2: MNHNY, SVGAGI (reference sequence). The CDR3 sequence: CASSYGRGRGNTEAFF. CDR3 in DNA: TGTGCCAGCAGTTACGGGAGGGGGAGGGGGAACACTGAAGCTTTCTTT.

This CDR3 is CATSIYRGREQYF. CDR3 nucleotides: TGTGCCACCAGCATCTACAGGGGGCGCGAGCAGTACTTC. The chain joins TRBV15 to TRBJ2-7; the match to TRBD1 covers 9 bases. After removal of 4 bases from V and 6 bases from J, the junction contained 4 bases not matched to a gene. Per the germline V gene, CDR1 is LNHNV and CDR2 is YYDKDF (reference sequence). The CDR3 has 13 residues.

The genes are TRBV7-8 and TRBJ1-2; the match to TRBD1 covers 7 bases. V was clipped by 3 bases and J by 7 bases; unmatched bases: 8. CDR1 and CDR2 (germline): SGHVS, FQNEAQ. This CDR3 comprises 14 residues. The CDR3 sequence is CASSLTTGIGGYTF. DNA of the CDR3: TGTGCCAGCAGCTTGACGACAGGGATTGGTGGCTACACCTTC.

The CDR3 DNA follows: TGTGCCAGCACCAACGAGGTCTCCCAATACTATGGCTACACCTTC. It is translated as CASTNEVSQYYGYTF. The chain has TRBV6-6 and TRBJ1-2; no reliable D call. V gave up 7 bases and J gave up 3 bases, with 18 bases separating them. Per the germline V gene, CDR1 is MNHNY and CDR2 is SVGAGI (reference sequence). This CDR3 has 15 amino acids.

This chain links TRBV6-5 with TRBJ1-1; D may be TRBD1 (5 bases). The CDR3 runs to 13 residues. Trimming removed 1 base from V and 6 bases from J, with 9 bases in between. Germline CDR1 reads MNHEY; CDR2 reads SVGAGI. The CDR3: CASSYYRGAEAFF. The CDR3 bases are TGTGCCAGCAGTTACTATAGGGGCGCTGAAGCTTTCTTT.

The chain couples TRBV28 to TRBJ1-2; TRBD1 is a possible D gene (5 bases). The CDR3 consists of 14 residues. Germline values: CDR1 MDHEN, CDR2 SYDVKM. Trimming pared 2 bases from V and 8 bases from J, leaving 15 bases between. The CDR3 region is CASSLPPKAGGYTF. The CDR3 DNA follows: TGTGCCAGCAGTTTACCCCCGAAAGCAGGGGGCTACACCTTC.

V is TRBV7-9 and J is TRBJ2-5; 7 nucleotides match TRBD2. The CDR3 loop spans 14 amino acids. Per the germline V gene, CDR1 is SEHNR and CDR2 is FQNEAQ (reference sequence). V lost 5 bases, J lost 5 bases, and 8 bases stayed unmatched. CDR3 in amino acids: CASSASGGGETQYF. The CDR3 DNA is TGTGCCAGCAGCGCATCCGGGGGAGGGGAGACCCAGTACTTC.

The chain couples TRBV11-2 to TRBJ1-1; a possible D gene is TRBD1 (5 bases). With 1 base removed from V and 0 bases from J, the gap between germline ends came to 15 bases. The CDR3 consists of 17 residues. Germline-derived CDR1 and CDR2 are SGHAT and FQNNGV. CDR3 loop: CASSLVPRGGMNTEAFF. The DNA for the CDR3 is TGTGCCAGCAGCTTAGTGCCGCGGGGCGGGATGAACACTGAAGCTTTCTTT.

The chain combines TRBV5-4 with TRBJ2-5; TRBD2 matches at 9 bases. Germline loops: CDR1 SGHNT, CDR2 YYREEE (reference sequence). Trimming took 0 bases from V and 1 from J; bases not matched to a gene: 10. The CDR3 has 18 residues. In DNA, the CDR3 is TGTGCCAGCAGCTTGGCCCCATCAGGAGCGGGGGGCCAAGAGACCCAGTACTTC. Protein product: CASSLAPSGAGGQETQYF.

The rearrangement joins TRBV28 to TRBJ1-5, with D uncertain. V was clipped by 2 bases and J by 5 bases, with 4 bases between them. This CDR3 has 12 amino acids. Germline V gene sequence: CDR1 MDHEN, CDR2 SYDVKM. The CDR3 DNA reads TGTGCCAGCAGTTTACCCTATCAGCCCCAGCATTTT. It yields the protein CASSLPYQPQHF.

The rearrangement links TRBV28 to TRBJ2-3, with TRBD1 identical over 10 bases. V lost 7 bases and J lost 4; bases outside the gene matches: 17. Germline V lookup: CDR1 MDHEN, CDR2 SYDVKM. This CDR3 is built from 18 residues. The CDR3, as DNA: TGTGCCAGCACCTCCCACCCCCACGGGACAGGGGAGGCAGATACGCAGTATTTT. Translated, it gives CASTSHPHGTGEADTQYF.

The chain links TRBV19 to TRBJ2-5; D gene unclear. CDR3 length: 14 residues. CDR1 is LNHDA, CDR2 SQIVND, per germline (reference sequence). The V end lost 1 base, the J end lost 6 bases, and 12 bases lay between the germline ends. CDR3 in amino acids: CASSIVGAEKTQYF. In nucleotides, the CDR3 is TGTGCCAGTAGTATAGTGGGCGCTGAGAAGACCCAGTACTTC.

CDR3 sequence reads: CASSRTGTATYEQYF. The CDR3 DNA reads TGTGCCAGCAGCCGGACCGGGACAGCGACCTACGAGCAGTACTTC. The chain employs TRBV7-2 and TRBJ2-7, with 7 bases fitting TRBD1. The V gene's germline CDR1 is SGHTA and CDR2 FQGNSA. Germline trimming cut 5 bases from V and 2 bases from J; bases unmatched to any gene: 9. The CDR3 runs to 15 residues.

This chain links TRBV7-6 with TRBJ2-7, with a tentative D call TRBD2 (6 bases). This CDR3 spans 16 amino acids. The V end was cut by 5 bases, the J end by 3 bases, with 20 bases between. Germline V gives CDR1 SGHVS, CDR2 FNYEAQ. The CDR3 DNA reads as TGTGCCAGCAGCCCCCCCCTCACTGGGGGGTACTACGAGCAGTACTTC. Protein: CASSPPLTGGYYEQYF.

This chain connects TRBV13 to TRBJ1-3; 9 nucleotides match TRBD1. The CDR3 consists of 15 residues. V shed 6 bases, J shed 7 bases, and the junction held 10 bases outside the gene matches. The germline V gene has CDR1 PRHDT and CDR2 FYEKMQ (reference sequence). The DNA of the CDR3 is TGTGCCAGCAGTCACAGGGGGCCCTACGGGAACACCATATATTTT. This gives the protein CASSHRGPYGNTIYF. The variable domain in full, completed from reference TRBV13 and TRBJ1-3, reads AAGVIQSPRHLIKEKRETATLKCYPIPRHDTVYWYQQGPGQDPQFLISFYEKMQSDKGSIPDRFSAQQFSDYHSELNMSSLELGDSALYFCASSHRGPYGNTIYFGEGSWLTVV.

V is TRBV9 and J is TRBJ2-7, with D possibly TRBD1 on 6 matching bases. The CDR3 totals 14 residues. The germline V gene encodes CDR1 SGDLS and CDR2 YYNGEE. Deletions cut 4 bases from V and 3 bases from J, with 14 bases between. CDR3 sequence (DNA): TGTGCCAGCAGCTCGTCGGGACAAAGCTACGAGCAGTACTTC. Translated, it gives CASSSSGQSYEQYF.

The chain carries TRBV9 and TRBJ2-3; D not certain. Per germline, CDR1 SGDLS and CDR2 YYNGEE. V gave up 0 bases and J gave up 4 bases, with 9 bases separating them. This CDR3 has 14 amino acids. CDR3 amino acids: CASSVVQESDTQYF. As DNA, the CDR3 is TGTGCCAGCAGCGTAGTGCAGGAATCAGATACGCAGTATTTT.